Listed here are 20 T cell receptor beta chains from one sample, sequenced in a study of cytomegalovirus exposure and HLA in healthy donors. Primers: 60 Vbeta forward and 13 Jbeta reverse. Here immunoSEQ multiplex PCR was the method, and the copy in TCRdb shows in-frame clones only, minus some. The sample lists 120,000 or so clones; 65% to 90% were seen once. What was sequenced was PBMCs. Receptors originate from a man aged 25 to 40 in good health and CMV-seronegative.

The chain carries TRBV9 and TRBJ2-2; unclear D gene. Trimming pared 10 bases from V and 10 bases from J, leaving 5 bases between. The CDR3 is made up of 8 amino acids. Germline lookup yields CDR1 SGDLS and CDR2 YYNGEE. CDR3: CASSELFF. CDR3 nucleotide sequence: TGTGCCTCCTCGGAGCTGTTTTTT.

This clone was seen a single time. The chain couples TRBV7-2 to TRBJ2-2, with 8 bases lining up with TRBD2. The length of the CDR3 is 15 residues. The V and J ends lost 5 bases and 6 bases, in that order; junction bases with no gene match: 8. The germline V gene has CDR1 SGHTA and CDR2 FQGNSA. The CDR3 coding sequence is TGTGCCAGCAGCCCCCGGGGGGGAGGAGCCGGGGAGCTGTTTTTT. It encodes CASSPRGGGAGELFF.

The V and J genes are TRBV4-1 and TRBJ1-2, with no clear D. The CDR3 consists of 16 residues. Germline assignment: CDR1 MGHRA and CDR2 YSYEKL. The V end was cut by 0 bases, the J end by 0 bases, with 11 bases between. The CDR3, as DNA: TGCGCCAGCAGCCAAGATCAGACTGTTCCTAACTATGGCTACACCTTC. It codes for CASSQDQTVPNYGYTF.

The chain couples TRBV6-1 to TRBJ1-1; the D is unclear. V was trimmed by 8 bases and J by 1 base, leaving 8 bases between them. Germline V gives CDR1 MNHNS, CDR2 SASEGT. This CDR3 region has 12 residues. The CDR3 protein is CASQRANTEAFF. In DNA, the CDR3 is TGTGCCAGCCAGCGGGCGAACACTGAAGCTTTCTTT.

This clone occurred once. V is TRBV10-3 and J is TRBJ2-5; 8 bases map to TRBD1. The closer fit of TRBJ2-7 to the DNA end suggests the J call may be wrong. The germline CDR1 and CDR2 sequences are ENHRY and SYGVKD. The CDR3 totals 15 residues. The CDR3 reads CAISEPGTGAYEQYF. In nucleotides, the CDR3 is TGTGCCATCAGTGAGCCGGGGACAGGTGCCTACGAGCAGTACTTC.

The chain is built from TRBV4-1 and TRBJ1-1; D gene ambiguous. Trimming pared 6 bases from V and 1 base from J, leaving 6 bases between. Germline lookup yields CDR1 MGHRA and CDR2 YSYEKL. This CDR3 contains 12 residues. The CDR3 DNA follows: TGCGCCAGCAGTCTCGGGAACACTGAAGCTTTCTTT. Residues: CASSLGNTEAFF.

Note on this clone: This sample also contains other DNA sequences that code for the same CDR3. CDR3 nucleotides: TGTGCCAGCACAGGAGGGAGGGTACCCTCTAATGAGCAGTTCTTC. The encoded protein is CASTGGRVPSNEQFF. The V gene is TRBV28, the J gene TRBJ2-1; 7 bases are a match to TRBD2. The V gene's germline CDR1 is MDHEN and CDR2 SYDVKM. The CDR3 sequence is 15 residues long. Trimming took 7 bases from V and 7 from J; bases not matched to a gene: 13.

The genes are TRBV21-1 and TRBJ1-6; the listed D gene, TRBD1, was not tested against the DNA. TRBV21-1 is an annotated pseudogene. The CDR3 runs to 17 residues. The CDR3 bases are TGTGCCAGCAGCAACCTTGGGGGACAGGGGAATAGGTCACCCCTCCACTTT. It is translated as CASSNLGGQGNRSPLHF.

The CDR3 DNA reads TGCGCCAGCAGTGAGAGAGGCGAGCAGTACTTC. This encodes CASSERGEQYF. The chain recombines TRBV10-2 with TRBJ2-7; D unclear. This CDR3 contains 11 residues. V lost 2 bases, J lost 6 bases, and 5 bases lay in between. Looked up from germline, CDR1 is WSHSY and CDR2 is SAAADI.

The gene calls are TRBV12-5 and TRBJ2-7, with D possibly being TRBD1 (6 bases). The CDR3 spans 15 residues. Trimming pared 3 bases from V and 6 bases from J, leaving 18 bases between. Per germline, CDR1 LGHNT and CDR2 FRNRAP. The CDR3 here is CASGFDGPGAGEQYF. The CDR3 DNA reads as TGTGCTAGTGGTTTTGATGGACCAGGGGCTGGCGAGCAGTACTTC.

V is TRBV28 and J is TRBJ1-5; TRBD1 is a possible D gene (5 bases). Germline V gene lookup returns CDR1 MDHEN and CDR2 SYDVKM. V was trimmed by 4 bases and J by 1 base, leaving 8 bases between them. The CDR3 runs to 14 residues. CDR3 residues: CASSSDTSNQPQHF. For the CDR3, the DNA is TGTGCCAGCAGTTCGGACACAAGCAATCAGCCCCAGCATTTT. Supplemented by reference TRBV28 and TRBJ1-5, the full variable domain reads DVKVTQSSRYLVKRTGEKVFLECVQDMDHENMFWYRQDPGLGLRLIYFSYDVKMKEKGDIPEGYSVSREKKERFSLILESASTNQTSMYLCASSSDTSNQPQHFGDGTRLSIL.

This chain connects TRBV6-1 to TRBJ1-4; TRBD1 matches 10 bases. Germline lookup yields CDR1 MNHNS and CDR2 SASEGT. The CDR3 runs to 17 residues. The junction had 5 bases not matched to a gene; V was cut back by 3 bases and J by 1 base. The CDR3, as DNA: TGTGCCAGCAGTGATTCCGGGACAGGGGAAACTAATGAAAAACTGTTTTTT. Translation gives CASSDSGTGETNEKLFF.

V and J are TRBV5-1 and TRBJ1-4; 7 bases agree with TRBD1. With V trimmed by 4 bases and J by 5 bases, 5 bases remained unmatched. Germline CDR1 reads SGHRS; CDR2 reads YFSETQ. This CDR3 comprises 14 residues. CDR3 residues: CASSQGGGNEKLFF. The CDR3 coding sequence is TGCGCCAGCAGCCAGGGGGGCGGAAATGAAAAACTGTTTTTT. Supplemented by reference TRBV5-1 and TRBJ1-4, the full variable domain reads KAGVTQTPRYLIKTRGQQVTLSCSPISGHRSVSWYQQTPGQGLQFLFEYFSETQRNKGNFPGRFSGRQFSNSRSEMNVSTLELGDSALYLCASSQGGGNEKLFFGSGTQLSVL.

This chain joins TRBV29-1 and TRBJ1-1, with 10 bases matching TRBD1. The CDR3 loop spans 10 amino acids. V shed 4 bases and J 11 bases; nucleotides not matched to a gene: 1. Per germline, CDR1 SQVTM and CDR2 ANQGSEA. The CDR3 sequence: CSVGTGGAFF. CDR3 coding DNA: TGCAGCGTTGGGACAGGGGGGGCTTTCTTT.

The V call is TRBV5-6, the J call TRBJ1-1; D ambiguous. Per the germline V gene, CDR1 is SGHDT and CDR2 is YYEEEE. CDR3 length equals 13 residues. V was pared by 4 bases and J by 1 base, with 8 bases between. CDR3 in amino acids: CASSPPTNTEAFF. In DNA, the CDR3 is TGTGCCAGCAGCCCACCTACGAACACTGAAGCTTTCTTT. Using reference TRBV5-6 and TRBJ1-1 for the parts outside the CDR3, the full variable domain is DAGVTQSPTHLIKTRGQQVTLRCSPKSGHDTVSWYQQALGQGPQFIFQYYEEEERQRGNFPDRFSGHQFPNYSSELNVNALLLGDSALYLCASSPPTNTEAFFGQGTRLTVV.

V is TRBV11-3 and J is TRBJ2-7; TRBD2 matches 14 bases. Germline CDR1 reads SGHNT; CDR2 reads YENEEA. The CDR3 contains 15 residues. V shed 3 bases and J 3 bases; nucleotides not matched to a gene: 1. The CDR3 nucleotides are TGTGCCAGCAGCTTGGGACTAGCGGGGGACTACGAGCAGTACTTC. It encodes CASSLGLAGDYEQYF.

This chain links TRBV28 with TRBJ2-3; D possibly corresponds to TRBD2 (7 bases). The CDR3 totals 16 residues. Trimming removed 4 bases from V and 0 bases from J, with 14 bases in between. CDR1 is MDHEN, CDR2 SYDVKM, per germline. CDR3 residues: CASSSVEGGSTDTQYF. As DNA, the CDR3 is TGTGCCAGCAGTTCAGTTGAGGGGGGGAGCACAGATACGCAGTATTTT.

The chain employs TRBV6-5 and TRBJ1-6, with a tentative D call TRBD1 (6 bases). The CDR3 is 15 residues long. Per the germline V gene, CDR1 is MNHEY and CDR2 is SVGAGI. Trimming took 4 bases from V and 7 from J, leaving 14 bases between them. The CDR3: CASSSYRVGNSPLHF. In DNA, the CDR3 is TGTGCCAGCAGTTCGTACAGGGTTGGGAATTCACCCCTCCACTTT.

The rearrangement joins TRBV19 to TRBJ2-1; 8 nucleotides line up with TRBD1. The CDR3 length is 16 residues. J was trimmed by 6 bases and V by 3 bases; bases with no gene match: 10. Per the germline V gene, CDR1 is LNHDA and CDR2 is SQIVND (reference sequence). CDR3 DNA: TGTGCCAGTAGTATTCGCGGAACAGGGGGACGCAATGAGCAGTTCTTC. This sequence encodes CASSIRGTGGRNEQFF.

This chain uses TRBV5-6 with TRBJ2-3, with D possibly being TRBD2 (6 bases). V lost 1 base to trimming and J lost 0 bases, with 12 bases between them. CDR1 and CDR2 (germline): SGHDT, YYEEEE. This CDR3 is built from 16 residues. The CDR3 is CASSLLGGNSTDTQYF. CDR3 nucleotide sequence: TGTGCCAGCAGCTTGTTGGGGGGAAATAGCACAGATACGCAGTATTTT.